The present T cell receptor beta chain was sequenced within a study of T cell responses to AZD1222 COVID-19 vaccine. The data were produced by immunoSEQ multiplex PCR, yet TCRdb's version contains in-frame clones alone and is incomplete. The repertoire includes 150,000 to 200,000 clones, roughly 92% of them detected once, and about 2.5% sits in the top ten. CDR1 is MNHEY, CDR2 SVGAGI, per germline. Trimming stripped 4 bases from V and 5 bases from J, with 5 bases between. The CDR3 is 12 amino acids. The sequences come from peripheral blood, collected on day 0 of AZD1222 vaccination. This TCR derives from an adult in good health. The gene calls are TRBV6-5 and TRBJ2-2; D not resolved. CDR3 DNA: TGTGCCAGCAGTTGGCGGACCGGGGAGCTGTTTTTT. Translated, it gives CASSWRTGELFF.